This T cell receptor beta chain stems from a study of cytomegalovirus exposure and HLA in healthy donors. Study-level findings and limits: Looking again later, the authors saw that most CMV-associated TCR beta chains seemed HLA-restricted. Researchers counted around 150 TCR beta chains as cytomegalovirus-associated. TCR beta sequences reportedly predicted the HLA-A and HLA-B alleles of most subjects accurately. It is likely that the observed cluster of highly shared sequence variants was a sequencing artifact.

V shed 4 bases and J shed 0 bases, with 7 bases lying between them. The CDR3 consists of 13 residues. The germline V gene has CDR1 SGHNT and CDR2 YYREEE (reference sequence). On this clone: Its antigen is unknown.

60 Vbeta and 13 Jbeta primers were used in PCR. Using immunoSEQ multiplex PCR, the repertoire was profiled, and TCRdb retains in-frame clones only, with some absent. The table includes fewer than 150,000 clones, about 75% detected once. The chain has TRBV5-4 and TRBJ1-1; D is unclear. The source of this sequence is a man in his 60s in good health and CMV-seropositive. The sample comprised PBMCs. The CDR3 region is CASSKTVNTEAFF. As DNA, the CDR3 is TGTGCCAGCAGCAAAACAGTGAACACTGAAGCTTTCTTT.